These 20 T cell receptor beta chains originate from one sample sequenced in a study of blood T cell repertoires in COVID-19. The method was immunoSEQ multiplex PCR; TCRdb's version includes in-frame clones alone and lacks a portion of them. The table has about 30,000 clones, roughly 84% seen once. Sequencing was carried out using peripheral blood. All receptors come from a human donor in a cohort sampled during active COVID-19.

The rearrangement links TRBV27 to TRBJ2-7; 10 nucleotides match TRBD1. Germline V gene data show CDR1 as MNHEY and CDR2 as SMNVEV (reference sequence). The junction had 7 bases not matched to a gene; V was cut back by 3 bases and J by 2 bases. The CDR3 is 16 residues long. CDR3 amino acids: CASSFGGQGFPYEQYF. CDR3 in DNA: TGTGCCAGCAGTTTCGGGGGACAGGGGTTCCCCTACGAGCAGTACTTC.

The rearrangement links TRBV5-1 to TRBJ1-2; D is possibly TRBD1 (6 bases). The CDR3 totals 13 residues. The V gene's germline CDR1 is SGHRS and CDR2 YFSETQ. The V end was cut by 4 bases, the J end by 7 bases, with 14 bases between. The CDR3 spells CASSADSISGYTF. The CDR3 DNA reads TGCGCCAGCAGCGCGGACAGTATATCTGGCTACACCTTC.

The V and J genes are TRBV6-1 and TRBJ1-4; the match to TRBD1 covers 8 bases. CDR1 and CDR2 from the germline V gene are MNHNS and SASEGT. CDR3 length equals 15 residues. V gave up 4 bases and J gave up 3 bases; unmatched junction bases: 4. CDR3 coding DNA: TGTGCCAGCAGTGGAGCGACAGGGGCTAATGAAAAACTGTTTTTT. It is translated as CASSGATGANEKLFF.

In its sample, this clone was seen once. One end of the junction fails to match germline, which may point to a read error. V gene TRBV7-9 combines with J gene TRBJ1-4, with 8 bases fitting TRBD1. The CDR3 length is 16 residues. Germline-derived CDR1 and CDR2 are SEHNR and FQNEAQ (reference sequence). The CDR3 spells CASSLGTGATNEKLFF. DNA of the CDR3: TGTGCCAGCAGTTTAGGGACAGGTGCAACTAATGAAAAACTGTTTTTT. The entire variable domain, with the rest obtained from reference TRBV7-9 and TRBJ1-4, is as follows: DTGVSQNPRHKITKRGQNVTFRCDPISEHNRLYWYRQTLGQGPEFLTYFQNEAQLEKSRLLSDRFSAERPKGSFSTLEIQRTEQGDSAMYLCASSLGTGATNEKLFFGSGTQLSVL.

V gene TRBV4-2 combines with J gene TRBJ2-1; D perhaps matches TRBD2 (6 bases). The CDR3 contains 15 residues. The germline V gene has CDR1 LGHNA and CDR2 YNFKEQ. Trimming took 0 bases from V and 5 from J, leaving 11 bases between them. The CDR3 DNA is TGTGCCAGCAGCCAAGACCCCGGGGGTGACAATGAGCAGTTCTTC. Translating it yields CASSQDPGGDNEQFF.

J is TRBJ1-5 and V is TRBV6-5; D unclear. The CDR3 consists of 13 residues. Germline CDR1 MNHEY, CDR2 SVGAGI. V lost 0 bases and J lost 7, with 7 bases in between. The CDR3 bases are TGTGCCAGCAGTTACTCGGTAGAGCAGCCCCAGCATTTT. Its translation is CASSYSVEQPQHF.

The CDR3 spells CASSLVELTF. CDR3 sequence (DNA): TGTGCCAGCAGTTTAGTAGAGCTCACCTTC. J is TRBJ1-2 and V is TRBV12-3 or TRBV12-4; D not resolved. The CDR3 runs to 10 residues. V shed 1 base and J shed 13 bases, with 7 bases lying between them.

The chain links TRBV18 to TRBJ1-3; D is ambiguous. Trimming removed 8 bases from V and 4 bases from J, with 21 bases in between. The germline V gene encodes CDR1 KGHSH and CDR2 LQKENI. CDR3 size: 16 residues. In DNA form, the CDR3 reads TGTGCCAGCGAAGGAGAGGTCCCTTTGGCGGGAAACACCATATATTTT. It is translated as CASEGEVPLAGNTIYF.

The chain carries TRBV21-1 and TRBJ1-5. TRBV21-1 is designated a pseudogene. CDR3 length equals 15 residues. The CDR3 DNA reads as TGTGCCAGCGGCCGAGGGAGGTATAGCAATCAGCCCCAGCATTTT. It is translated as CASGRGRYSNQPQHF.

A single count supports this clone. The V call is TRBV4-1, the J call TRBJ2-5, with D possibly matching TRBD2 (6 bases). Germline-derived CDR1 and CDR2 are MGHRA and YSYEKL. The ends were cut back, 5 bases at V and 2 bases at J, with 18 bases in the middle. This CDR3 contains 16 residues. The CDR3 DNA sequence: TGCGCCAGCAGCTCGCGGGGCGGGCGCATGCAAGAGACCCAGTACTTC. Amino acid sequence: CASSSRGGRMQETQYF.

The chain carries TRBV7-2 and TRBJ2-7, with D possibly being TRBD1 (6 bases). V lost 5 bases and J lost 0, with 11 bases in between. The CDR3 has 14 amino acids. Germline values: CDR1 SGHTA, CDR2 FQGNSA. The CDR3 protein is CASSTTGSSYEQYF. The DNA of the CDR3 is TGTGCCAGCAGCACGACAGGTAGCTCCTACGAGCAGTACTTC.

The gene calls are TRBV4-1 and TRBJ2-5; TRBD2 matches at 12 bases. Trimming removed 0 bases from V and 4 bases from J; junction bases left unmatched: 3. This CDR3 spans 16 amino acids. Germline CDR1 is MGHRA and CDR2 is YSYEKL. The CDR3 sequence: CASSQDRGLAGETQYF. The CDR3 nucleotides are TGCGCCAGCAGCCAAGATAGGGGACTAGCGGGAGAGACCCAGTACTTC.

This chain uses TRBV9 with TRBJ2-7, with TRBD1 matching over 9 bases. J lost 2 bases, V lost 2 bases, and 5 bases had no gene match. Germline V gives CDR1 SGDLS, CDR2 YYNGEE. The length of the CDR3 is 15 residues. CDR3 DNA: TGTGCCAGCAGCGTCTCGGGACAGGGCACCTACGAGCAGTACTTC. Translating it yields CASSVSGQGTYEQYF.

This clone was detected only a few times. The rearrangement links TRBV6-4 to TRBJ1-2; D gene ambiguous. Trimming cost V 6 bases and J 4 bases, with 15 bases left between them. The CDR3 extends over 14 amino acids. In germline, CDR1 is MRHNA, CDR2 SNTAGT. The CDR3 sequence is CASRATNMIYGYTF. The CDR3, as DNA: TGTGCCAGCAGGGCCACGAATATGATCTATGGCTACACCTTC.

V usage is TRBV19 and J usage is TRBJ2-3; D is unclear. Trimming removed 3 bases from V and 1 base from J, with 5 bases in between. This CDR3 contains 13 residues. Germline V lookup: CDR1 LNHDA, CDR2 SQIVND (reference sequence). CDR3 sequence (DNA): TGTGCCAGTAGTATCCAGGGCACAGATACGCAGTATTTT. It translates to CASSIQGTDTQYF.

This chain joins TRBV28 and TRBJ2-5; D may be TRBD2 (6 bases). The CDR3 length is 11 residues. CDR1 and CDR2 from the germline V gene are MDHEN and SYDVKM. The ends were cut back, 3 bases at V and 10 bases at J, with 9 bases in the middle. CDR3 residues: CASSLNGGQYF. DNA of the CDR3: TGTGCCAGCAGTTTGAACGGGGGCCAGTACTTC.

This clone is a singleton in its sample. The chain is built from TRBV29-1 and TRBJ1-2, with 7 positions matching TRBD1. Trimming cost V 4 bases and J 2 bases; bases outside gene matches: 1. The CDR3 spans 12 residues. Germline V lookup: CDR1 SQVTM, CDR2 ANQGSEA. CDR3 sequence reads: CSVATGNYGYTF. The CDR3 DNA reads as TGCAGCGTTGCGACAGGGAACTATGGCTACACCTTC.

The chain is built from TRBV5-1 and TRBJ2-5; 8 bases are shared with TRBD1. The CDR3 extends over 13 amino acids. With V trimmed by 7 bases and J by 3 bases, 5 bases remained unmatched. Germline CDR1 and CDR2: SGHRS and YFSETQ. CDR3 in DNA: TGCGCCAGCGGGTTGACAGGGGAAGAGACCCAGTACTTC. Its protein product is CASGLTGEETQYF.

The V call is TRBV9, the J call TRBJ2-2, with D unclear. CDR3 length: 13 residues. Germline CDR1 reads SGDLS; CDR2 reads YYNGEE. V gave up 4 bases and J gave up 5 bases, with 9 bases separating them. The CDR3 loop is CASSPLITGELFF. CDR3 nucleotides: TGTGCCAGCAGCCCCCTAATAACCGGGGAGCTGTTTTTT.

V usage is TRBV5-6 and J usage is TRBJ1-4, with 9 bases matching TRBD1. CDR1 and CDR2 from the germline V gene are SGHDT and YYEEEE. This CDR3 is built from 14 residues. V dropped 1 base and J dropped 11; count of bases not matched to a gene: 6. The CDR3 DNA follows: TGTGCCAGCAGCTTGAGACAGGGGGAACCCAAACTGTTTTTT. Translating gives CASSLRQGEPKLFF.